A selection of T cell receptor beta chains follows, all from one sample in a study of blood T cell repertoires in COVID-19. Sequencing used immunoSEQ multiplex PCR; TCRdb keeps in-frame clones, though not all of them. Among about 160,000 clones, 75% to 85% were seen once, and the ten largest hold 8% to 8.5%. The specimen sequenced was peripheral blood. Receptors originate from a woman aged 60-70 years with COVID-19, enrolled during active disease. Each CDR3 is given with its conserved first and last residue. D genes are given only for firm matches. Only part of the rows carry a size: once, few, many, or a class if the clone is expanded.

abundance	v_gene	d_gene	j_gene	CDR3nt	CDR3aa
.	TRBV4-2	TRBD1	TRBJ1-2	TGTGCCAGCAGCCATTTGACCGGGACAGCTCCTAACTATGGCTACACCTTC	CASSHLTGTAPNYGYTF
.	TRBV6-2/TRBV6-3	TRBD1	TRBJ1-2	TGTGCCAGCAGTTACTCAGACAGGGGCGACTATGGCTACACCTTC	CASSYSDRGDYGYTF
.	TRBV7-2	.	TRBJ2-7	TGTGCCAGCAGCTTAGCTGCGGGGTTCGCGGCCTACGAGCAGTACTTC	CASSLAAGFAAYEQYF
.	TRBV30	.	TRBJ2-7	TGTGCCTGGAGTGTACAAGTTCAGGGTGAGCAGTACTTC	CAWSVQVQGEQYF
.	TRBV19	.	TRBJ2-3	TGTGCCAGTAATAGCGTGGTGACCCGCACAGATACGCAGTATTTT	CASNSVVTRTDTQYF
.	TRBV6-5	.	TRBJ1-4	TGTGCCAGCAGCCAGGGGATAGGTGAAAAACTGTTTTTT	CASSQGIGEKLFF
.	TRBV5-1	.	TRBJ2-1	TGCGCCAGCAGCTTGGAGGCGGGGACCTACAATGAGCAGTTCTTC	CASSLEAGTYNEQFF
many	TRBV7-2	TRBD1	TRBJ1-1	TGTGCCAGCAGCGCAACAGGGGGCTTGATGGCTGAAGCTTTCTTT	CASSATGGLMAEAFF
.	TRBV2	.	TRBJ1-5	TGTGCCAGCAGTGTGGGAGGTGGTCAGCCCCAGCATTTT	CASSVGGGQPQHF
.	TRBV4-2	TRBD2	TRBJ2-7	TGTGCCAGCAGCCAAGGAGCTAGCGGGAGCAGCGAGCAGTACTTC	CASSQGASGSSEQYF
.	TRBV7-2	.	TRBJ1-2	TGTGCCAGCAGCTTAGTGAAAGGGGGTTCCTATGGCTACACCTTC	CASSLVKGGSYGYTF
.	TRBV24-1	TRBD1	TRBJ2-1	TGTGCCACCAGTGATCCCAGGGGGTCCAGTGAGCAGTTCTTC	CATSDPRGSSEQFF
.	TRBV19	.	TRBJ1-1	TGTGCCAGTACCCCGTGGGGGACAACCAACACTGAAGCTTTCTTT	CASTPWGTTNTEAFF
once	TRBV5-7	TRBD1	TRBJ1-3	TGTGCCAGCAGTAATGGTGGGACAGGTTCTTGGTCTGGAAACACCATATATTTT	CASSNGGTGSWSGNTIYF
.	TRBV2	TRBD2	TRBJ2-7	TGTGCCAGCAGCACCGGGACTAGCAGCTACGAGCAGTACTTC	CASSTGTSSYEQYF
once	TRBV11-2	TRBD2	TRBJ2-3	TGTGCCAGCAGCGCTTCAGCGGGGGGGGTTACAGATACGCAGTATTTT	CASSASAGGVTDTQYF
few	TRBV5-1	TRBD2	TRBJ2-3	TGCGCCAGCAGCGCCCTAGCGGGGGGAACAGATACGCAGTATTTT	CASSALAGGTDTQYF
.	TRBV5-4	TRBD2	TRBJ2-5	TGTGCCAGCAGCCCCCCCGCAGCGGGAGGGTACCAAGAGACCCAGTACTTC	CASSPPAAGGYQETQYF
.	TRBV11-2	.	TRBJ1-4	TGTGCCAGCAGCTTAGAATTGGGTCACAGAGCAACTAATGAAAAACTGTTTTTT	CASSLELGHRATNEKLFF
.	TRBV5-4	TRBD1	TRBJ1-1	TGTGCCAGCAGCTTTCCACAGGGGGTGAACACTGAAGCTTTCTTT	CASSFPQGVNTEAFF
.	TRBV6-5	TRBD1	TRBJ1-1	TGTGCCAGCAGTATGACAGGGTCGAGCACTGAAGCTTTCTTT	CASSMTGSSTEAFF
.	TRBV7-2	.	TRBJ2-5	TGTGCCAGCAGCACAAGGACAGCGGGGCAAGAGACCCAGTACTTC	CASSTRTAGQETQYF
.	TRBV12-3/TRBV12-4	.	TRBJ2-2	TGTGCCAGCAGCCTAGGAAGGACCGGGGAGCTGTTTTTT	CASSLGRTGELFF
.	TRBV7-6	.	TRBJ1-2	TGTGCCAGCAGCTGGGGCGGAAACTATGGCTACACCTTC	CASSWGGNYGYTF
.	TRBV19	.	TRBJ1-5	TGTGCCAGTAGTATAGATGGAGGGCCCGGGGGAGATACCCAGCATTTT	CASSIDGGPGGDTQHF
many	TRBV19	.	TRBJ2-4	TGTGCCAGTAGCCAGGGGTGGCGAAACATTCAGTACTTC	CASSQGWRNIQYF
.	TRBV4-3	TRBD1	TRBJ2-5	TGCGCCAGCAGCCAAGATGGAGGACAGGGCCAGACCCAGTACTTC	CASSQDGGQGQTQYF
.	TRBV21-1	.	TRBJ2-7	TGTGCCAGCAGCAGCCCAAGCGGGACTGGTAACTACGAGCAGTACTTC	CASSSPSGTGNYEQYF
few	TRBV4-1	.	TRBJ2-6	TGCGCCAGCAGCCCACAGGGTTCTGGGGCCAACGTCCTGACTTTC	CASSPQGSGANVLTF
.	TRBV5-1	TRBD1	TRBJ1-1	TGCGCCAGCAGCTTGGACGTCTGGCGGACAGGGCCGGACACTGAAGCTTTCTTT	CASSLDVWRTGPDTEAFF
.	TRBV5-1	.	TRBJ2-2	TGCGCCAGCAGCATGACAGCCTCGAACACCGGGGAGCTGTTTTTT	CASSMTASNTGELFF
.	TRBV19	.	TRBJ2-7	TGTGCCAGTACCTCCAGGAGGGTTCCCTACGAGCAGTACTTC	CASTSRRVPYEQYF
.	TRBV18	.	TRBJ2-1	TGTGCCAGCTCACCAGATTACACAGGAAATGAGCAGTTCTTC	CASSPDYTGNEQFF
few	TRBV5-6	TRBD2	TRBJ2-5	TGTGCCAGCAGCTTGTGGGCTAGCGGCACCCAAGAGACCCAGTACTTC	CASSLWASGTQETQYF
once	TRBV11-2	.	TRBJ2-5	TGTGCCAGCAGCTTAGCCGTTGAGGAGACCCAGTACTTC	CASSLAVEETQYF
once	TRBV7-2	.	TRBJ1-2	TGTGCCAGCAGCTTAGGTCGCTATGGCTACACCTTC	CASSLGRYGYTF
.	TRBV7-2	TRBD2	TRBJ2-7	TGTGCCAGCAGCCTTAGCGGGCAGTACGAGCAGTACTTC	CASSLSGQYEQYF
.	TRBV18	.	TRBJ2-3	TGTGCCAGCTCACCTTTTAAGGACTCCTCCACGGATACGCAGTATTTT	CASSPFKDSSTDTQYF
.	TRBV3-1/TRBV3-2	.	TRBJ2-3	TGTGCCAGCAGTGCAACCGGGGATACGCAGTATTTT	CASSATGDTQYF
.	TRBV5-4	.	TRBJ1-6	TGTGCCAGCAGCTTCGAAGGGGGATCCTATAATTCACCCCTCCACTTT	CASSFEGGSYNSPLHF
.	TRBV4-2	TRBD1	TRBJ1-3	TGTGCCAGCAGCCAAGAGGGGGACAGACAAAACACCATATATTTT	CASSQEGDRQNTIYF
once	TRBV20-1	.	TRBJ2-7	TGCAGTTTACTTGGTAGTTACGAGCAGTACTTC	CSLLGSYEQYF
.	TRBV7-2	.	TRBJ1-1	TGTGCCAGCAGCCCCATCTTTGGCAAGGAAGCTTTCTTT	CASSPIFGKEAFF
once	TRBV19	TRBD2	TRBJ2-1	TGTGCCAGTAGAATCAGGAGTAGCGGGAGCAATGAGCAGTTCTTC	CASRIRSSGSNEQFF